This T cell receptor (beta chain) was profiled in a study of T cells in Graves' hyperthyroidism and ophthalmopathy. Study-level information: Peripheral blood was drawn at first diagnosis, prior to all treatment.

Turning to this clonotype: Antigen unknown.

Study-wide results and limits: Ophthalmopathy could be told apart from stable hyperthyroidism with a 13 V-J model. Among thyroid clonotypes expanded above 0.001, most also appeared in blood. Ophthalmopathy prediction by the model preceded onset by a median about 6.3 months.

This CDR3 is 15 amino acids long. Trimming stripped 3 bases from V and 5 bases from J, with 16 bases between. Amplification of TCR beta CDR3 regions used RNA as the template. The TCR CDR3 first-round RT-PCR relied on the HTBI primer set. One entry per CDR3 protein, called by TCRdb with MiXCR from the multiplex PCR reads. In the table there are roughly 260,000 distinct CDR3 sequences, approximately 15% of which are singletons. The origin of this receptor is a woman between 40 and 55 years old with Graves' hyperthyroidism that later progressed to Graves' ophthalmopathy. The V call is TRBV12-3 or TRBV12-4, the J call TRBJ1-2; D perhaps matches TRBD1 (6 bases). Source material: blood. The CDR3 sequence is CASSFSRGTSYGYTF. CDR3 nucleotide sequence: TGTGCCAGCAGTTTTAGTAGGGGGACTTCGTATGGCTACACCTTC.